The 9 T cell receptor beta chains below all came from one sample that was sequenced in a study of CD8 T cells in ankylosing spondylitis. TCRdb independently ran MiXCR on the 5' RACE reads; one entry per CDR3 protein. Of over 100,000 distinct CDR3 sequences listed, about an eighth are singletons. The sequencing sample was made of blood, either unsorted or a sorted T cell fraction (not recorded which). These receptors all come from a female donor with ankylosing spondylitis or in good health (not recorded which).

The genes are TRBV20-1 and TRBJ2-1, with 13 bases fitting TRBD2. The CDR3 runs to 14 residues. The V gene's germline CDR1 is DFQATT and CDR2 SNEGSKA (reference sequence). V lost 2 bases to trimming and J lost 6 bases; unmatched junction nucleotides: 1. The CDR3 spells CSARRLAGGNEQFF. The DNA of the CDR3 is TGCAGTGCTAGACGACTAGCGGGAGGCAATGAGCAGTTCTTC.

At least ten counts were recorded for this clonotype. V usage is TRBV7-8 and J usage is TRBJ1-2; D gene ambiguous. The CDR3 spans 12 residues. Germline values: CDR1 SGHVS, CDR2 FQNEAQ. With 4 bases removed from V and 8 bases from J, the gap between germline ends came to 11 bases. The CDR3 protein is CASSSEVAGYTF. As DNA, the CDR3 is TGTGCCAGCAGCTCAGAGGTAGCGGGCTACACCTTC.

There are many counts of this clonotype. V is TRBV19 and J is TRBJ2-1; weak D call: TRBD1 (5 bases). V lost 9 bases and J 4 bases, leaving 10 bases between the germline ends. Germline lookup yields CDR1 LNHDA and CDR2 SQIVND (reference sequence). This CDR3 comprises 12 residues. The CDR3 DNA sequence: TGTGCCAGCCTCAACAGGTACAATGAGCAGTTCTTC. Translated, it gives CASLNRYNEQFF.

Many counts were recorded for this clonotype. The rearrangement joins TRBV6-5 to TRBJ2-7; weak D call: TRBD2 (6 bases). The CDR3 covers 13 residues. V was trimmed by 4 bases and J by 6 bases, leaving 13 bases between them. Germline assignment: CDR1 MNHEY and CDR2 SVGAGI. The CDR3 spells CASSSSLAIEQYF. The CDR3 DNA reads TGTGCCAGCAGTTCCTCACTAGCTATCGAGCAGTACTTC.

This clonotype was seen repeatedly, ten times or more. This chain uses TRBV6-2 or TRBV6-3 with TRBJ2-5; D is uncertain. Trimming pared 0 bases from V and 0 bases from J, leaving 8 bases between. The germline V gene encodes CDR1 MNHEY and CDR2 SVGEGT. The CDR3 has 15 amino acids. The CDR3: CASSYSTMYQETQYF. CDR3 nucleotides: TGTGCCAGCAGTTACTCGACCATGTACCAAGAGACCCAGTACTTC.

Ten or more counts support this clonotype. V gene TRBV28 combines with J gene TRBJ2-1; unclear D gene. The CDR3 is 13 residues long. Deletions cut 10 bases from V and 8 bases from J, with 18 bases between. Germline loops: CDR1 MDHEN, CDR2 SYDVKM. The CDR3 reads CAIVKGTGHEQFF. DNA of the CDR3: TGTGCCATCGTGAAGGGCACCGGGCATGAGCAGTTCTTC.

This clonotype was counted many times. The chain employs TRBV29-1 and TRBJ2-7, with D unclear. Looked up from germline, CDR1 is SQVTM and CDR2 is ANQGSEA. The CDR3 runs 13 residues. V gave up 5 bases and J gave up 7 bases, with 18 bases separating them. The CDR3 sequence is CSVSSETYVEQYF. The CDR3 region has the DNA TGCAGCGTTTCGTCCGAGACCTACGTGGAGCAGTACTTC.

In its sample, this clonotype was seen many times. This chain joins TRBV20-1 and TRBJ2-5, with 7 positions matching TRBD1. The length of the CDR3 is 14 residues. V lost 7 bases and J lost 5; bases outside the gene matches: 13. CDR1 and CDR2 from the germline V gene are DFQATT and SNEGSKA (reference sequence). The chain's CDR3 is CSVHTGTALETQYF. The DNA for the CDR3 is TGCAGTGTCCATACCGGGACAGCCTTGGAGACCCAGTACTTC.

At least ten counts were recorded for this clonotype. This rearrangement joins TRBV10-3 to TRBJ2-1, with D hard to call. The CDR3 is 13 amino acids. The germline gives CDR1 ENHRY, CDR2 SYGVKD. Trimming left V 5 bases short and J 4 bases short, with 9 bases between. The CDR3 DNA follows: TGTGCCATCAGTCCGGACGGATACAATGAGCAGTTCTTC. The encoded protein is CAISPDGYNEQFF.